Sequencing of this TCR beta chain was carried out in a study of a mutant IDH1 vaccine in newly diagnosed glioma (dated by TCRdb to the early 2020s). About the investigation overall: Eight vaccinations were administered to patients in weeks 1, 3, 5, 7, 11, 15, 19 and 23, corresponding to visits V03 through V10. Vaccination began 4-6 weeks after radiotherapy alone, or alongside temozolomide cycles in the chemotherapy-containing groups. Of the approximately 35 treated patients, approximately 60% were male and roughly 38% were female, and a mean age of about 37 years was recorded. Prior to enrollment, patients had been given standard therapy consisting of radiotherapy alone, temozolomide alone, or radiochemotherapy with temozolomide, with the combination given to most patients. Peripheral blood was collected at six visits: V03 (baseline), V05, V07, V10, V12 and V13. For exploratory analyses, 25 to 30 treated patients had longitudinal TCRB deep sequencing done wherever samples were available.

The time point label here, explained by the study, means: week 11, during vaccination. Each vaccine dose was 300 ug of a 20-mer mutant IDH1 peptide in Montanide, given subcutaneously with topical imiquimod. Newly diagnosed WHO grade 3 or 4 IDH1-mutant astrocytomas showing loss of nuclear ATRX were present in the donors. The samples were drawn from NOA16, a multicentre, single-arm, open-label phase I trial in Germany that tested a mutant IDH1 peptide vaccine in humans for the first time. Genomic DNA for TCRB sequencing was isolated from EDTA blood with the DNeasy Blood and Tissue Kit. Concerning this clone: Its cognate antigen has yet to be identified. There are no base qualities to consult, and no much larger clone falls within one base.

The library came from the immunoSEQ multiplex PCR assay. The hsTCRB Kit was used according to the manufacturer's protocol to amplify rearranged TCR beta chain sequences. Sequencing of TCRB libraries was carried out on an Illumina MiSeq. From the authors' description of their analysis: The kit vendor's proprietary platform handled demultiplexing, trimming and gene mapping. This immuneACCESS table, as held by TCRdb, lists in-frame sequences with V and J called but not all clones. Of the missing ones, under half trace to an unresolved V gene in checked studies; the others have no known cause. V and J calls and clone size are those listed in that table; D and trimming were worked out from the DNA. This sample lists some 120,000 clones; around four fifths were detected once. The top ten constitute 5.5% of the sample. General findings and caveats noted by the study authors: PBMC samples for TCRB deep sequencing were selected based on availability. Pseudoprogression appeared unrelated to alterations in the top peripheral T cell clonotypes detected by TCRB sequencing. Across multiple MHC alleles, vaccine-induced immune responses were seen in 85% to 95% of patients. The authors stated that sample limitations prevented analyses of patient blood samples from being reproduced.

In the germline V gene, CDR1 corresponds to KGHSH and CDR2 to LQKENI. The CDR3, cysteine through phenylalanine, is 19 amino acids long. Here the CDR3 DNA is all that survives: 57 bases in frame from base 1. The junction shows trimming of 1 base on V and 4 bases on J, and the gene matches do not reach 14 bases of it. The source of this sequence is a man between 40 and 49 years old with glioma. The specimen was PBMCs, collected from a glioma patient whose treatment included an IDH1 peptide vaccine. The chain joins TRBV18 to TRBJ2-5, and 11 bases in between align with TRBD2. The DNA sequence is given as TGTGCCAGCTCACCACTCCTTTTATCCAGGCTAGCGGGGGGAGAGACCCAGTACTTC. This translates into CASSPLLLSRLAGGETQYF.